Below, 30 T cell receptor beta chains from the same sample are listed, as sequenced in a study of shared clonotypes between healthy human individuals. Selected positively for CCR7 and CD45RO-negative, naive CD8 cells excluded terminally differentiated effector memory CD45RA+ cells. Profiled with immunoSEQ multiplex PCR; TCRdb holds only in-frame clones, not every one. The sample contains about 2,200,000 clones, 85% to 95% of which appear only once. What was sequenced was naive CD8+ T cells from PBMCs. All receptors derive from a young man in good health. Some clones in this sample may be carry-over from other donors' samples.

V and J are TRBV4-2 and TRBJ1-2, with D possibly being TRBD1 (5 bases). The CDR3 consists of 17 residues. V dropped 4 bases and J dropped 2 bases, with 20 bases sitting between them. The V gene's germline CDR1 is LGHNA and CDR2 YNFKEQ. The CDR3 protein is CASSPPGRTGFNYGYTF. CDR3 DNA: TGTGCCAGCAGCCCCCCGGGACGAACGGGATTCAACTATGGCTACACCTTC.

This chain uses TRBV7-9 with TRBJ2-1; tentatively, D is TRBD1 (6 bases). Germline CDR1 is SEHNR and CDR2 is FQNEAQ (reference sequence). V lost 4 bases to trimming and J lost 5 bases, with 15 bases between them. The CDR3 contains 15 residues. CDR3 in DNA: TGTGCCAGCAGCTCCCACGGGCAGGGGCACAATGAGCAGTTCTTC. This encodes CASSSHGQGHNEQFF.

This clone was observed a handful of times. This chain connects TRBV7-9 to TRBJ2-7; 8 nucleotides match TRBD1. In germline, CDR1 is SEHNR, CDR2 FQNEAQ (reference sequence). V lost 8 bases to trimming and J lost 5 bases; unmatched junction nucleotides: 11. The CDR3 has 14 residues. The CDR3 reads CASSGGQGVNEQYF. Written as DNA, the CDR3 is TGTGCCAGCTCGGGCGGACAGGGTGTGAACGAGCAGTACTTC.

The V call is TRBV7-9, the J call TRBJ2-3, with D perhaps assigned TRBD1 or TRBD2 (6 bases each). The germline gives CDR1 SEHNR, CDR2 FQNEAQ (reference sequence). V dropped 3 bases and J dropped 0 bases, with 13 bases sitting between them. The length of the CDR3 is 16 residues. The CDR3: CASSLARGGSTDTQYF. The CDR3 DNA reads TGTGCCAGCAGCTTGGCCCGAGGGGGGAGCACAGATACGCAGTATTTT.

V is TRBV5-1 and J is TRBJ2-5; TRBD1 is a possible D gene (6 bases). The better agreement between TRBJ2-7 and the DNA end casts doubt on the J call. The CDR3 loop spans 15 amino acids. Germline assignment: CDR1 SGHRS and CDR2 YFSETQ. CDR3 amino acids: CASSDATGYGVEQYF. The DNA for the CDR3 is TGCGCCAGCAGCGACGCCACAGGGTATGGGGTCGAGCAGTACTTC.

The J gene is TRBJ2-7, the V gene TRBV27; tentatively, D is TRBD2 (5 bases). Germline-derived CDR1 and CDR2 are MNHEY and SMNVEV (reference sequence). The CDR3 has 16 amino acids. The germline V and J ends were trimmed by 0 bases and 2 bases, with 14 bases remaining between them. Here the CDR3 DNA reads TGTGCCAGCAGTTTATCTATCGGGGAAACCGCCTACGAGCAGTACTTC. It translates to CASSLSIGETAYEQYF.

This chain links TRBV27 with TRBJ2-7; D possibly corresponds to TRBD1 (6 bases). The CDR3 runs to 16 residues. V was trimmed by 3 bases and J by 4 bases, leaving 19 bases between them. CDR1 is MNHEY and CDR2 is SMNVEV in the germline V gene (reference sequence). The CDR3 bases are TGTGCCAGCAGTTTGGGGGCCCTTGGTGATGCGTACGAGCAGTACTTC. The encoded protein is CASSLGALGDAYEQYF.

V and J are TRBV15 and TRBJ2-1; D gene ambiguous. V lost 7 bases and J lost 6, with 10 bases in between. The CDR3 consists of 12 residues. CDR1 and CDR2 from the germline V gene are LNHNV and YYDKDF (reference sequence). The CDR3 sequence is CATIRDPNEQFF. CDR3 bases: TGTGCCACCATCCGAGACCCCAATGAGCAGTTCTTC. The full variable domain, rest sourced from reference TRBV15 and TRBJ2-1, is DAMVIQNPRYQVTQFGKPVTLSCSQTLNHNVMYWYQQKSSQAPKLLFHYYDKDFNNEADTPDNFQSRRPNTSFCFLDIRSPGLGDTAMYLCATIRDPNEQFFGPGTRLTVL.

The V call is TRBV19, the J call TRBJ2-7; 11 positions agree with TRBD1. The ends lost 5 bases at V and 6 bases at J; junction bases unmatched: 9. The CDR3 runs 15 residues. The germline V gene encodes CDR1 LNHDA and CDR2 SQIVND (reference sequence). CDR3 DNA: TGTGCCAGTAGTTTACGGGGACAGGGGGAAGTCGAGCAGTACTTC. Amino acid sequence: CASSLRGQGEVEQYF.

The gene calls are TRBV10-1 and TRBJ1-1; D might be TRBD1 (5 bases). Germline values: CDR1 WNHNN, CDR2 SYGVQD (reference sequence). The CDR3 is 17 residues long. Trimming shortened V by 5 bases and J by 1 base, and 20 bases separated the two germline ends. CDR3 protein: CASSTLRLTDTNTEAFF. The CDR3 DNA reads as TGCGCCAGCAGTACCCTTAGATTGACAGATACGAACACTGAAGCTTTCTTT.

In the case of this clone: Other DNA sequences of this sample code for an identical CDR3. Here the CDR3 reads CASSMTGTYEQYF. CDR3 sequence (DNA): TGTGCCAGTAGTATGACAGGAACCTACGAGCAGTACTTC. The chain employs TRBV19 and TRBJ2-7; D possibly corresponds to TRBD1 (6 bases). Germline-derived CDR1 and CDR2 are LNHDA and SQIVND (reference sequence). CDR3 length: 13 amino acids. With 3 bases removed from V and 2 bases from J, the gap between germline ends came to 8 bases.

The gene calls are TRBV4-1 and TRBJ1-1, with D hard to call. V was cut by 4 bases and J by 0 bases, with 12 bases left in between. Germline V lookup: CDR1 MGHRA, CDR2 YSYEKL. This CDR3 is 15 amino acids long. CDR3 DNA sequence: TGCGCCAGCAGCCCCCAGTTTGGAATGAACACTGAAGCTTTCTTT. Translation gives CASSPQFGMNTEAFF.

CDR3: CASSQEESYYREQYF. In DNA form, the CDR3 reads TGCGCCAGCAGCCAAGAGGAAAGCTACTATCGCGAGCAGTACTTC. The chain uses TRBV4-1 and TRBJ2-7; D gene ambiguous. Trimming pared 0 bases from V and 6 bases from J, leaving 15 bases between. Germline CDR1 and CDR2: MGHRA and YSYEKL. The CDR3 is 15 residues long.

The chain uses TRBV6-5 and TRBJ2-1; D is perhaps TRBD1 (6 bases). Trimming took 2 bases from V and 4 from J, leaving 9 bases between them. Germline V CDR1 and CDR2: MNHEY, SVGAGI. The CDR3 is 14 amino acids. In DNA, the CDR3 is TGTGCCAGCAGTTACCGGACAGATTACAATGAGCAGTTCTTC. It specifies CASSYRTDYNEQFF.

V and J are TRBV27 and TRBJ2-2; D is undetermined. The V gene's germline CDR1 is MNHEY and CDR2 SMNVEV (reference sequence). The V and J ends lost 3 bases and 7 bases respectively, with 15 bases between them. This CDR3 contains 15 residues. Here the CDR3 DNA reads TGTGCCAGCAGTTTCGCCCCGGACCCACGCGGGGAGCTGTTTTTT. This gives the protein CASSFAPDPRGELFF.

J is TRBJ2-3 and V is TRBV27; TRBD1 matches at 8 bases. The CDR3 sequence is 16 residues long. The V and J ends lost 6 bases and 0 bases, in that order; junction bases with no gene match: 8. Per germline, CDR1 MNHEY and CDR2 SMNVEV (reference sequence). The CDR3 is CASRVLDRASTDTQYF. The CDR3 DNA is TGTGCCAGCAGGGTACTGGACAGGGCTAGCACAGATACGCAGTATTTT.

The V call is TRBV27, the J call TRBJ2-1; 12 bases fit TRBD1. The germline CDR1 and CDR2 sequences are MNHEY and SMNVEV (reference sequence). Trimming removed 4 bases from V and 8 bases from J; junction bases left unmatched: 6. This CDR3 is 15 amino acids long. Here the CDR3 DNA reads TGTGCCAGCAGTTCGAGAGGGACAGGGGGCGATGAGCAGTTCTTC. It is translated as CASSSRGTGGDEQFF.

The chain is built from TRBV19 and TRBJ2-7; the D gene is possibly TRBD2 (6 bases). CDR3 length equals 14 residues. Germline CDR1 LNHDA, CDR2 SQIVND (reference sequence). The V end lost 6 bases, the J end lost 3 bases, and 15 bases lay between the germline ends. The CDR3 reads CASSAGTGIYEQYF. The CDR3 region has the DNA TGTGCCAGTAGCGCCGGGACTGGCATCTACGAGCAGTACTTC.

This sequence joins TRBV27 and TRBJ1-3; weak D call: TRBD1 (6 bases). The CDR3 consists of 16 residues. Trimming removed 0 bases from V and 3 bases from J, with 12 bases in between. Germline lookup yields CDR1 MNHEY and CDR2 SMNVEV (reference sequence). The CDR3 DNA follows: TGTGCCAGCAGTTTATCGCCCGGGACAAATGGAAACACCATATATTTT. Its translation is CASSLSPGTNGNTIYF.

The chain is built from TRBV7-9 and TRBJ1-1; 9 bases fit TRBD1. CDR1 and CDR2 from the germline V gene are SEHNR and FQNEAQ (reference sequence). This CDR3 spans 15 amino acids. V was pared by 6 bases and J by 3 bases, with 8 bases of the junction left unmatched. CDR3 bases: TGTGCCAGCAGAGACGTGGGACAGGGATACACTGAAGCTTTCTTT. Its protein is CASRDVGQGYTEAFF. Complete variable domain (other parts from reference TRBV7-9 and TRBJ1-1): DTGVSQNPRHKITKRGQNVTFRCDPISEHNRLYWYRQTLGQGPEFLTYFQNEAQLEKSRLLSDRFSAERPKGSFSTLEIQRTEQGDSAMYLCASRDVGQGYTEAFFGQGTRLTVV.

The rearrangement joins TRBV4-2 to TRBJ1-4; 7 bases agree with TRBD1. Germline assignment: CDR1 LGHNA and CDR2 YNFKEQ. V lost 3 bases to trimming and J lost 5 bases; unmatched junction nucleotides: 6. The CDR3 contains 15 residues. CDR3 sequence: CASSQDRSLNEKLFF. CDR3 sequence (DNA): TGTGCCAGCAGCCAGGACAGGAGCCTAAATGAAAAACTGTTTTTT.

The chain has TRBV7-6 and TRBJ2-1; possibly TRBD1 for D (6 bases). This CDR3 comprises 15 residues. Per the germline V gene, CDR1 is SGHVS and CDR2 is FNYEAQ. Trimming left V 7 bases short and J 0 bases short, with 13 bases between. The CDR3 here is CASTPRGSSYNEQFF. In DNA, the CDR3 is TGTGCCAGCACCCCAAGGGGGTCCTCCTACAATGAGCAGTTCTTC.

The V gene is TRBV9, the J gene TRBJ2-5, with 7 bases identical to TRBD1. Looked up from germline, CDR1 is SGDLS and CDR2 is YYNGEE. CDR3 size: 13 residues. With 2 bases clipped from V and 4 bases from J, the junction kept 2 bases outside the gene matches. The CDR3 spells CASSVDRRETQYF. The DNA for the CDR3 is TGTGCCAGCAGCGTGGACAGGAGAGAGACCCAGTACTTC. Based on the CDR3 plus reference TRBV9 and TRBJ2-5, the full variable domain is DSGVTQTPKHLITATGQRVTLRCSPRSGDLSVYWYQQSLDQGLQFLIQYYNGEERAKGNILERFSAQQFPDLHSELNLSSLELGDSALYFCASSVDRRETQYFGPGTRLLVL.

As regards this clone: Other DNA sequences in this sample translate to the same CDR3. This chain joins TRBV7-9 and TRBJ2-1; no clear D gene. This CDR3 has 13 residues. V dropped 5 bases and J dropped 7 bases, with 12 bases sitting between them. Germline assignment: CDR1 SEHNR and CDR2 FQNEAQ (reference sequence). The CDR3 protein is CASSLGPRNEQFF. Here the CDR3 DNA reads TGTGCCAGCAGCCTCGGACCCCGAAATGAGCAGTTCTTC.

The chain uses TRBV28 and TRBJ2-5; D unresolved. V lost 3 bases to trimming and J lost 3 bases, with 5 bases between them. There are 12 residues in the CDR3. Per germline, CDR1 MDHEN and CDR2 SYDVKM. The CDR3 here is CASSFEKETQYF. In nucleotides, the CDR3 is TGTGCCAGCAGTTTTGAAAAAGAGACCCAGTACTTC.

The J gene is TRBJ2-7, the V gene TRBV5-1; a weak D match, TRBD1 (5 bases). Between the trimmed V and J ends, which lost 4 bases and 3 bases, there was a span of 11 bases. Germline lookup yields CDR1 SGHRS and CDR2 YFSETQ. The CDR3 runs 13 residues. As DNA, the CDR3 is TGCGCCAGCAGCCTATTTAGGGGCTACGAGCAGTACTTC. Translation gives CASSLFRGYEQYF.

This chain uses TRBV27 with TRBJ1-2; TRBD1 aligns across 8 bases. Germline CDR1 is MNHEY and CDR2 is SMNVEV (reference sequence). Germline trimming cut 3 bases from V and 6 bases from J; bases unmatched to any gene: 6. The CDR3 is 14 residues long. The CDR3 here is CASSFGLTGDGYTF. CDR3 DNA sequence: TGTGCCAGCAGTTTTGGGCTGACAGGGGATGGCTACACCTTC.

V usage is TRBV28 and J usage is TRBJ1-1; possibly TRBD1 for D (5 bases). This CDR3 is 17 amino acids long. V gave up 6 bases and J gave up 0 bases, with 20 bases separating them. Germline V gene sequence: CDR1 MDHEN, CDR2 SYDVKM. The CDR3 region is CASSHPRQRGMNTEAFF. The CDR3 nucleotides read TGTGCCAGCAGCCACCCTCGACAGAGGGGCATGAACACTGAAGCTTTCTTT.

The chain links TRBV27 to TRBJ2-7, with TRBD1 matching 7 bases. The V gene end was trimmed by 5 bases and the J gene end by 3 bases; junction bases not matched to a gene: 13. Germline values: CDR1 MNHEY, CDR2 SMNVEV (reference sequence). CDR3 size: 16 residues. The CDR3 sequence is CASSPLKGAAFYEQYF. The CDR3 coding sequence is TGTGCCAGCAGTCCTCTAAAGGGGGCAGCTTTCTACGAGCAGTACTTC.

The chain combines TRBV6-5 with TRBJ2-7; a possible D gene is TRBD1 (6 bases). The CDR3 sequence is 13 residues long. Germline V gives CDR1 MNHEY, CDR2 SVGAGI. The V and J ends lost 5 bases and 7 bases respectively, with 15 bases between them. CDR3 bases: TGTGCCAGCAGTGGACAGCGGAGAGGGGAGCAGTACTTC. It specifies CASSGQRRGEQYF.